The 12 T cell receptor beta chains below were found in one sample sequenced in a study of CD8+ T cells in alopecia areata. Sequencing used cDNA as its template, made by extracting RNA and reverse transcribing it. Data came from immunoSEQ multiplex PCR; TCRdb stores just in-frame clones and leaves some out. The top ten clones hold approximately 1.4% of a sample with 150,000 to 200,000 clones, 50% to 70% of them seen once. Treatment here: oral pan-JAK inhibitor, 5-10 mg twice daily. Material: CD4+ T cells sorted from blood, obtained around week 50, from a patient treated with tofacitinib. The receptor set was obtained from a human donor with alopecia areata.

The gene calls are TRBV9 and TRBJ2-1; a weak D match, TRBD1 (6 bases). V was clipped by 3 bases and J by 5 bases, with 30 bases between them. The V gene's germline CDR1 is SGDLS and CDR2 YYNGEE. The CDR3 has 20 residues. The CDR3 protein is CASSARRPGAPHLTHNEQFF. CDR3 DNA sequence: TGTGCCAGCAGCGCGAGAAGGCCAGGGGCCCCACACCTTACACACAATGAGCAGTTCTTC. The complete variable domain, with remaining parts taken from reference TRBV9 and TRBJ2-1, reads DSGVTQTPKHLITATGQRVTLRCSPRSGDLSVYWYQQSLDQGLQFLIQYYNGEERAKGNILERFSAQQFPDLHSELNLSSLELGDSALYFCASSARRPGAPHLTHNEQFFGPGTRLTVL.

This chain links TRBV29-1 with TRBJ2-2, with 7 nucleotides matching TRBD1. This CDR3 comprises 14 residues. Germline V gene lookup returns CDR1 SQVTM and CDR2 ANQGSEA. After removal of 5 bases from V and 5 bases from J, the junction contained 8 bases not matched to a gene. CDR3 region: CSVNDWDRTGELFF. CDR3 DNA: TGCAGCGTTAACGATTGGGACAGAACCGGGGAGCTGTTTTTT.

The sample holds a few counts of this clone. V and J are TRBV29-1 and TRBJ2-3; the match to TRBD2 covers 13 bases. The CDR3 has 19 amino acids. CDR1 is SQVTM, CDR2 ANQGSEA, per germline. Germline trimming cut 2 bases from V and 2 bases from J; bases unmatched to any gene: 13. In DNA, the CDR3 is TGCAGCGTTGAAACTGCTTTGAGACTAGCGGGGGGACTCACAGATACGCAGTATTTT. Encoded protein: CSVETALRLAGGLTDTQYF.

The rearrangement uses TRBV29-1 and TRBJ2-1; D not resolved. This CDR3 has 11 amino acids. Germline CDR1 reads SQVTM; CDR2 reads ANQGSEA. The CDR3 loop is CSFGSTNEQFF. The CDR3 coding sequence is TGCAGTTTTGGAAGCACGAATGAGCAGTTCTTC.

This clone was detected a few times. The chain joins TRBV25-1 to TRBJ2-7; no definite D call. The V gene lost 8 bases and the J gene lost 8 bases, with 13 bases spanning the gap. Looked up from germline, CDR1 is MGHDK and CDR2 is SYGVNS. This CDR3 is 11 amino acids long. CDR3 in DNA: TGTGCCAGCCGCGACTCGACCCAGCAGTACTTC. Translation: CASRDSTQQYF.

The chain recombines TRBV29-1 with TRBJ1-2; TRBD1 might be the D (6 bases). The CDR3 is 15 residues long. Per the germline V gene, CDR1 is SQVTM and CDR2 is ANQGSEA. V was clipped by 6 bases and J by 0 bases, with 17 bases between them. CDR3 nucleotides: TGCAGCGTGCCCCCTTGGGAGGGGGCTAACTATGGCTACACCTTC. The encoded protein is CSVPPWEGANYGYTF.

This CDR3 reads CATSRDLLGVETQYF. The CDR3, as DNA: TGTGCCACCAGCAGAGATCTCTTGGGGGTCGAGACCCAGTACTTC. The V and J genes are TRBV15 and TRBJ2-5; either TRBD1 or TRBD2 may fit D (5 bases each). CDR1 and CDR2 from the germline V gene are LNHNV and YYDKDF (reference sequence). The CDR3 spans 15 residues. Trimming shortened V by 0 bases and J by 5 bases, and 13 bases separated the two germline ends.

This clone occurred a few times. This chain's CDR3 is CSVGENTGELFF. DNA of the CDR3: TGCAGCGTTGGTGAAAACACCGGGGAGCTGTTTTTT. The chain employs TRBV29-1 and TRBJ2-2, with D unresolved. Trimming removed 4 bases at V and 2 bases at J, with 5 bases between. The CDR3 consists of 12 residues. CDR1 is SQVTM, CDR2 ANQGSEA, per germline.

This sequence joins TRBV30 and TRBJ1-1; a possible D gene is TRBD1 (5 bases). CDR1 GTSNPN and CDR2 SVGIG come from the germline V gene (reference sequence). This CDR3 is built from 13 residues. The V and J ends lost 3 bases and 5 bases respectively, with 13 bases between them. The DNA of the CDR3 is TGTGCCTGGAGAGGGGATTTGGTTACTGAAGCTTTCTTT. Translated: CAWRGDLVTEAFF.

The gene calls are TRBV29-1 and TRBJ2-5; TRBD2 is a possible D gene (7 bases). This CDR3 region has 12 residues. Germline V gives CDR1 SQVTM, CDR2 ANQGSEA. Trimming left V 4 bases short and J 3 bases short, with 9 bases between. CDR3 sequence (DNA): TGCAGCGTTGTAGGGGGGGAAGAGACCCAGTACTTC. This gives the protein CSVVGGEETQYF.

This chain uses TRBV5-1 with TRBJ1-2, with D perhaps TRBD1 (6 bases). Germline V gene data show CDR1 as SGHRS and CDR2 as YFSETQ. This CDR3 has 14 amino acids. Trimming removed 0 bases from V and 3 bases from J, with 9 bases in between. The CDR3 DNA is TGCGCCAGCAGCTTGGAACAGGGAGACTATGGCTACACCTTC. Amino acids: CASSLEQGDYGYTF. Together with reference TRBV5-1 and TRBJ1-2, the CDR3 gives the full variable domain: KAGVTQTPRYLIKTRGQQVTLSCSPISGHRSVSWYQQTPGQGLQFLFEYFSETQRNKGNFPGRFSGRQFSNSRSEMNVSTLELGDSALYLCASSLEQGDYGYTFGSGTRLTVV.

V is TRBV6-6 and J is TRBJ2-5; perhaps D is TRBD1 or TRBD2 (5 bases each). Trimming stripped 6 bases from V and 1 base from J, with 9 bases between. The germline CDR1 and CDR2 sequences are MNHNY and SVGAGI (reference sequence). This CDR3 comprises 13 residues. The CDR3 region is CASSRDLQETQYF. The CDR3 DNA is TGTGCCAGCAGCCGGGACCTCCAAGAGACCCAGTACTTC.